The 19 T cell receptor beta chains below come from one sample, sequenced in a study of PD-1 blockade in mismatch repair-deficient tumors. Indicated time point: approximately 10-day in vitro stimulation with candidate neoantigen peptide 7. Their recognized antigens are unknown. Sequencing used immunoSEQ multiplex PCR; TCRdb keeps in-frame clones, though not all of them. The sample records thousands of clones, over 80% being singletons. This specimen consisted of cells cultured in vitro, obtained from a patient treated with pembrolizumab. The source is an adult with mismatch repair-deficient cancer.

The chain uses TRBV28 and TRBJ2-5, with 8 nucleotides matching TRBD1. The CDR3 has 16 amino acids. Per germline, CDR1 MDHEN and CDR2 SYDVKM. J was trimmed by 3 bases and V by 1 base; bases with no gene match: 7. CDR3 sequence: CASSLSQGAQEETQYF. In DNA form, the CDR3 reads TGTGCCAGCAGTTTATCGCAGGGGGCGCAGGAAGAGACCCAGTACTTC.

V gene TRBV4-1 combines with J gene TRBJ2-7; D could derive from TRBD1 or TRBD2 (5 bases each). Germline CDR1 is MGHRA and CDR2 is YSYEKL. The ends were cut back, 0 bases at V and 3 bases at J, with 9 bases in the middle. This CDR3 region has 14 residues. The CDR3, as DNA: TGCGCCAGCAGCCAAGAGGCAGGGAGCTACGAGCAGTACTTC. Protein: CASSQEAGSYEQYF.

This clone qualifies as medium-sized. The identical CDR3 is also encoded by other nucleotide sequences in the sample. The chain uses TRBV5-4 and TRBJ2-1; no clear D gene. This CDR3 has 11 amino acids. Germline V lookup: CDR1 SGHNT, CDR2 YYREEE (reference sequence). Trimming took off 2 bases at V and 7 bases at J, with 4 bases between the two ends. The DNA of the CDR3 is TGTGCCAGCAGCTTCGTTAATGAGCAGTTCTTC. Encoded protein: CASSFVNEQFF.

The rearrangement links TRBV7-7 to TRBJ2-2; D is possibly TRBD1 or TRBD2 (6 bases each). Trimming took off 4 bases at V and 5 bases at J, with 17 bases between the two ends. The V gene's germline CDR1 is SSHAT and CDR2 FNYEAQ (reference sequence). CDR3 size: 16 residues. The DNA for the CDR3 is TGTGCCAGCAGCTCCCTGGGGGGCAGGGGTACCGGGGAGCTGTTTTTT. This codes for CASSSLGGRGTGELFF.

This chain links TRBV6-4 with TRBJ2-3; D ambiguous. V was shortened by 2 bases and J by 0 bases, with 3 bases between the two germline ends. There are 13 residues in the CDR3. Germline V gene lookup returns CDR1 MRHNA and CDR2 SNTAGT. The CDR3 reads CASSDGSTDTQYF. The CDR3 region has the DNA TGTGCCAGCAGTGACGGGAGCACAGATACGCAGTATTTT.

This clone appeared a single time. The CDR3 loop reads CASSQGQGAREQFF. CDR3 nucleotides: TGTGCCAGCAGTCAGGGACAGGGGGCACGGGAGCAGTTCTTC. This chain joins TRBV6-4 and TRBJ2-1, with TRBD1 matching over 12 bases. Losses at the gene ends were 5 bases for V and 10 bases for J; bases not matched to a gene: 6. In germline, CDR1 is MRHNA, CDR2 SNTAGT. This CDR3 spans 14 amino acids.

The rearrangement joins TRBV7-2 to TRBJ2-7; D is undetermined. V lost 0 bases, J lost 4 bases, and 10 bases lay in between. Germline V lookup: CDR1 SGHTA, CDR2 FQGNSA. This CDR3 has 14 residues. The CDR3 loop is CASSLALGGYEQYF. The CDR3 coding sequence is TGTGCCAGCAGCTTAGCGCTTGGCGGTTACGAGCAGTACTTC.

The rearrangement uses TRBV28 and TRBJ2-5, with D perhaps matching TRBD1 (5 bases). CDR3 length: 15 amino acids. Trimming removed 5 bases at V and 5 bases at J, with 18 bases between. From germline, CDR1 is MDHEN and CDR2 SYDVKM. In DNA, the CDR3 is TGTGCCAGCAGTCTCCCCCAGGGCGCCAGGGAGACCCAGTACTTC. Protein: CASSLPQGARETQYF.

This clone occurred a few times. This chain links TRBV18 with TRBJ2-7; D might be TRBD1 or TRBD2, each matching 5 bases. V shed 5 bases and J shed 0 bases, with 17 bases lying between them. This CDR3 is 16 amino acids long. CDR1 is KGHSH, CDR2 LQKENI, per germline. As DNA, the CDR3 is TGTGCCAGCTCATTCAGGACGGGGCTTGACTCCTACGAGCAGTACTTC. Translated: CASSFRTGLDSYEQYF.

The chain employs TRBV6-5 and TRBJ2-7; 7 bases align to TRBD2. V lost 3 bases, J lost 5 bases, and 10 bases stayed unmatched. Germline V gene lookup returns CDR1 MNHEY and CDR2 SVGAGI. The CDR3 is 15 amino acids. CDR3 in amino acids: CASSYKVGGPHEQYF. In nucleotides, the CDR3 is TGTGCCAGCAGTTATAAGGTGGGAGGGCCCCACGAGCAGTACTTC.

This clone was seen a few times. The rearrangement uses TRBV10-1 and TRBJ2-2; D ambiguous. The CDR3 has 13 residues. Trimming removed 4 bases from V and 4 bases from J, with 7 bases in between. Per germline, CDR1 WNHNN and CDR2 SYGVQD (reference sequence). The CDR3 sequence is CASSVQITGELFF. The CDR3 DNA is TGCGCCAGCAGTGTGCAGATCACCGGGGAGCTGTTTTTT.

V gene TRBV5-4 combines with J gene TRBJ1-5, with D maybe TRBD1 (5 bases). V was trimmed by 2 bases and J by 1 base, leaving 7 bases between them. Germline V lookup: CDR1 SGHNT, CDR2 YYREEE (reference sequence). This CDR3 contains 14 residues. The CDR3 is CASSFGGSNQPQHF. CDR3 nucleotide sequence: TGTGCCAGCAGCTTCGGGGGAAGCAATCAGCCCCAGCATTTT.

V is TRBV11-3 and J is TRBJ2-7; D might be TRBD1 (5 bases). Per germline, CDR1 SGHNT and CDR2 YENEEA. Trimming left V 7 bases short and J 6 bases short, with 16 bases between. The CDR3 loop spans 13 amino acids. CDR3 in DNA: TGTGCCAGCACCTCCCCCAGGGAATTCGAGCAGTACTTC. This encodes CASTSPREFEQYF.

This chain uses TRBV28 with TRBJ2-7, with D hard to call. Germline values: CDR1 MDHEN, CDR2 SYDVKM. CDR3 length equals 13 residues. The V end lost 3 bases, the J end lost 0 bases, and 6 bases lay between the germline ends. CDR3 nucleotide sequence: TGTGCCAGCAGTTTCTTTACCTCCTACGAGCAGTACTTC. Translated, it gives CASSFFTSYEQYF.

V is TRBV5-1 and J is TRBJ2-5, with D possibly matching TRBD1 (6 bases). Germline V gene data show CDR1 as SGHRS and CDR2 as YFSETQ. V gave up 4 bases and J gave up 5 bases, with 15 bases separating them. The CDR3 extends over 14 amino acids. The CDR3 loop reads CASSAAQGMETQYF. In nucleotides, the CDR3 is TGCGCCAGCAGCGCTGCTCAGGGGATGGAGACCCAGTACTTC.

In regard to this clone: One junction end does not reproduce the germline sequence, and a read error may be involved. The chain joins TRBV7-7 to TRBJ2-7, with D possibly TRBD1 on 6 matching bases. Germline V gene lookup returns CDR1 SSHAT and CDR2 FNYEAQ (reference sequence). The CDR3 is 13 amino acids. CDR3 sequence (DNA): TGTGCTAGCAGCTTAGGGGAAACAGGGGAGCAGTACTTC. Its protein product is CASSLGETGEQYF.

The J gene is TRBJ2-5, the V gene TRBV6-6; D is ambiguous. CDR1 is MNHNY, CDR2 SVGAGI, per germline (reference sequence). The CDR3 contains 11 residues. V was cut by 3 bases and J by 2 bases, with 1 base left in between. CDR3 residues: CASSYQETQYF. The CDR3 nucleotides are TGTGCCAGCAGTTATCAAGAGACCCAGTACTTC.

This chain joins TRBV7-2 and TRBJ2-7, with 9 bases aligning to TRBD1. The germline gives CDR1 SGHTA, CDR2 FQGNSA. The junction had 14 bases not matched to a gene; V was cut back by 10 bases and J by 7 bases. The CDR3 totals 14 residues. This CDR3 is CATETRQGVGEQYF. CDR3 bases: TGTGCCACCGAAACCCGACAGGGGGTGGGTGAGCAGTACTTC.

The chain couples TRBV5-1 to TRBJ2-5; TRBD1 or TRBD2 may be the D gene (6 bases each). Trimming cost V 7 bases and J 4 bases, with 26 bases left between them. CDR3 length equals 17 residues. From germline, CDR1 is SGHRS and CDR2 YFSETQ. CDR3 amino acids: CASQGGRASPEGETQYF. CDR3 DNA sequence: TGCGCCAGCCAAGGGGGGCGGGCCTCCCCGGAGGGAGAGACCCAGTACTTC.